This T cell receptor beta chain was retrieved from a study of CD8 T cell repertoires and HIV-1 epitope variants. Turning to the study itself: Each of Twenty-five Gag and Nef epitope peptides stimulated a separate culture. Cultures ran more than nine days, with IL-2, IL-7 and IL-15 added on days 3 and 7. The baseline condition was 1M T cells left uncultured.

Measured with immunoSEQ multiplex PCR; TCRdb has only the in-frame clones, and not every one. The sample shows 2,500 to 3,000 clones, 67% of them seen only once. Germline V gives CDR1 SGDLS, CDR2 YYNGEE. The CDR3 runs 15 residues. The V and J ends lost 4 bases and 0 bases respectively, with 12 bases between them. Whole-study results and caveats: Of roughly nine antigen-specific beta clonotypes, six appeared to cross-react with escape variants.

Points on this clone: Its antigen is unidentified.

The genes are TRBV9 and TRBJ2-3; D is perhaps TRBD1 (6 bases). The origin of this receptor is a male donor with HIV. Sequenced material: cultured CD8+ T cells derived from PBMCs. CDR3 residues: CASSSGDISTDTQYF. The CDR3 DNA reads TGTGCCAGCAGCTCCGGGGACATCAGCACAGATACGCAGTATTTT.